The 25 T cell receptor beta chains below all came from one sample that was sequenced in a study of blood T cell repertoires in COVID-19. Some clones are missing from TCRdb's copy, which holds only in-frame ones; the method was immunoSEQ multiplex PCR. The sample has fewer than 200,000 clones; 70% to 90% are singletons. Sequences were obtained from PBMCs or T cells enriched from blood (not recorded which). The receptors originated from a woman aged 45-65 years who had recovered from COVID-19.

Here the CDR3 DNA reads TGCGCCAGCAGCCCGGGACAAGTTGGCGGGGAAAAACTGTTTTTT. It specifies CASSPGQVGGEKLFF. The V gene is TRBV5-1, the J gene TRBJ1-4, with D perhaps matching TRBD1 (6 bases). Looked up from germline, CDR1 is SGHRS and CDR2 is YFSETQ. CDR3 length: 15 amino acids. Trimming took off 4 bases at V and 8 bases at J, with 18 bases between the two ends. Based on the CDR3 plus reference TRBV5-1 and TRBJ1-4, the full variable domain is KAGVTQTPRYLIKTRGQQVTLSCSPISGHRSVSWYQQTPGQGLQFLFEYFSETQRNKGNFPGRFSGRQFSNSRSEMNVSTLELGDSALYLCASSPGQVGGEKLFFGSGTQLSVL.

The rearrangement links TRBV30 to TRBJ2-2; D call uncertain. The length of the CDR3 is 13 residues. The germline V gene encodes CDR1 GTSNPN and CDR2 SVGIG (reference sequence). Trimming stripped 4 bases from V and 0 bases from J, with 6 bases between. The CDR3 spells CAWTRANTGELFF. CDR3 DNA sequence: TGTGCCTGGACACGGGCGAACACCGGGGAGCTGTTTTTT.

The V gene is TRBV19, the J gene TRBJ1-5; D not resolved. This CDR3 is built from 14 residues. V was shortened by 1 base and J by 4 bases, with 8 bases between the two germline ends. CDR1 is LNHDA, CDR2 SQIVND, per germline (reference sequence). The CDR3: CASSIGHQNQPQHF. The CDR3 DNA is TGTGCCAGTAGTATAGGCCACCAGAATCAGCCCCAGCATTTT.

As for this clone: This same CDR3 is encoded by further DNA sequences in the sample. The gene calls are TRBV4-1 and TRBJ2-7; possibly TRBD2 for D (5 bases). Germline-derived CDR1 and CDR2 are MGHRA and YSYEKL. The ends were cut back, 0 bases at V and 7 bases at J, with 16 bases in the middle. CDR3 length: 15 amino acids. CDR3 sequence: CASSQDGVGNYEQYV. The CDR3 DNA follows: TGCGCCAGCAGCCAAGATGGGGTCGGGAACTATGAGCAGTACGTC.

The genes are TRBV12-3 or TRBV12-4 and TRBJ1-5; D unresolved. The V gene lost 3 bases and the J gene lost 7 bases, with 7 bases spanning the gap. The CDR3 loop spans 12 amino acids. CDR3 residues: CASSFSSQPQHF. CDR3 DNA: TGTGCCAGCAGTTTTAGTTCCCAGCCCCAGCATTTT.

This clone is a singleton in its sample. The chain recombines TRBV4-1 with TRBJ1-1; D may be TRBD1 (5 bases). The CDR3 is 14 amino acids. V lost 1 base to trimming and J lost 2 bases, with 8 bases between them. The germline V gene has CDR1 MGHRA and CDR2 YSYEKL. CDR3 coding DNA: TGCGCCAGCAGCCAAGTCACAGGTAACACTGAAGCTTTCTTT. It yields the protein CASSQVTGNTEAFF.

V and J are TRBV28 and TRBJ1-2, with unresolved D. There are 11 residues in the CDR3. The germline V gene has CDR1 MDHEN and CDR2 SYDVKM. Trimming took 4 bases from V and 8 from J, leaving 8 bases between them. The CDR3 sequence: CASSSLEGYTF. As DNA, the CDR3 is TGTGCCAGCAGTTCCCTAGAGGGCTACACCTTC.

V and J are TRBV19 and TRBJ1-6, with 9 bases identical to TRBD1. The CDR3 covers 14 residues. Germline lookup yields CDR1 LNHDA and CDR2 SQIVND (reference sequence). V was clipped by 5 bases and J by 10 bases; unmatched bases: 6. CDR3 DNA sequence: TGTGCCAGTAGTCCGGGACAGGGCGCCTCACCCCTCCACTTT. This gives the protein CASSPGQGASPLHF.

V and J are TRBV9 and TRBJ1-1; D unresolved. CDR3 length equals 14 residues. Germline loops: CDR1 SGDLS, CDR2 YYNGEE. Between the trimmed V and J ends, which lost 4 bases and 3 bases, there was a span of 13 bases. CDR3 loop: CASSPGSGYTEAFF. CDR3 nucleotides: TGTGCCAGCAGCCCCGGGAGTGGGTACACTGAAGCTTTCTTT.

The chain carries TRBV7-9 and TRBJ1-1; TRBD1 matches at 9 bases. Trimming at V came to 7 bases and at J to 8 bases, leaving 5 bases not matched to a gene. The CDR3 is 12 residues long. Per the germline V gene, CDR1 is SEHNR and CDR2 is FQNEAQ (reference sequence). DNA for the CDR3: TGTGCCAGCACCCTACAGGGGGCCGAAGCTTTCTTT. Its translation is CASTLQGAEAFF.

The J gene is TRBJ1-4, the V gene TRBV7-9; weak D call: TRBD1 (5 bases). The CDR3 totals 15 residues. Germline V gene lookup returns CDR1 SEHNR and CDR2 FQNEAQ (reference sequence). The V end lost 5 bases, the J end lost 5 bases, and 15 bases lay between the germline ends. The CDR3 DNA follows: TGTGCCAGCAGCACTACCGGGGGAAGAAATGAAAAACTGTTTTTT. This translates into CASSTTGGRNEKLFF.

The genes are TRBV7-8 and TRBJ2-1; D may be TRBD1 (5 bases). Per the germline V gene, CDR1 is SGHVS and CDR2 is FQNEAQ. The CDR3 consists of 11 residues. V gave up 3 bases and J gave up 9 bases, with 6 bases separating them. This CDR3 is CASSFQGEQFF. The DNA for the CDR3 is TGTGCCAGCAGCTTTCAGGGTGAGCAGTTCTTC.

The chain combines TRBV7-8 with TRBJ1-1; possibly TRBD1 for D (5 bases). The germline gives CDR1 SGHVS, CDR2 FQNEAQ. V gave up 1 base and J gave up 7 bases, with 16 bases separating them. The CDR3 totals 15 residues. DNA of the CDR3: TGTGCCAGCAGCTTAGATCCGGGTACGGGACTTGAAGCTTTCTTT. Protein product: CASSLDPGTGLEAFF.

The genes are TRBV19 and TRBJ2-1; 12 bases match TRBD2. The germline gives CDR1 LNHDA, CDR2 SQIVND (reference sequence). The CDR3 covers 15 residues. Trimming cost V 6 bases and J 6 bases; bases outside gene matches: 6. This chain's CDR3 is CASSPSGGAFNEQFF. In nucleotides, the CDR3 is TGTGCCAGTAGCCCTAGCGGGGGGGCGTTCAATGAGCAGTTCTTC.

The CDR3 reads CSTRTEGNEQFF. The CDR3 nucleotides are TGCAGCACCCGGACAGAGGGCAATGAGCAGTTCTTC. The chain links TRBV29-1 to TRBJ2-1; a possible D gene is TRBD1 (6 bases). This CDR3 is 12 amino acids long. Trimming took 8 bases from V and 6 from J, leaving 14 bases between them. From germline, CDR1 is SQVTM and CDR2 ANQGSEA.

This clone was seen more than once but under ten times. The V gene is TRBV5-1, the J gene TRBJ2-1; D might be TRBD1 (5 bases). In germline, CDR1 is SGHRS, CDR2 YFSETQ. The CDR3 is 12 residues long. With 6 bases removed from V and 9 bases from J, the gap between germline ends came to 13 bases. The CDR3 reads CASTKGQGEQFF. The CDR3 DNA sequence: TGCGCCAGCACCAAAGGGCAGGGTGAGCAGTTCTTC.

This clone was seen only a few times. The rearrangement uses TRBV9 and TRBJ1-1, with 12 bases identical to TRBD1. CDR3 length equals 17 residues. The V and J ends lost 3 bases and 3 bases, in that order; junction bases with no gene match: 9. From germline, CDR1 is SGDLS and CDR2 YYNGEE. In DNA, the CDR3 is TGTGCCAGCAGCGAGGGACAGGGGGCGGTGAGGGACACTGAAGCTTTCTTT. Translating gives CASSEGQGAVRDTEAFF.

This chain uses TRBV12-3 or TRBV12-4 with TRBJ1-2, with D possibly being TRBD1 (5 bases). Trimming stripped 10 bases from V and 8 bases from J, with 20 bases between. The CDR3 loop spans 13 amino acids. The CDR3 sequence: CATSGRGLRGYTF. CDR3 nucleotides: TGTGCCACCTCGGGTCGGGGACTTCGGGGCTACACCTTC.

In its sample, this clone was seen once. The chain employs TRBV24-1 and TRBJ2-3, with 8 nucleotides matching TRBD2. CDR3 length equals 15 residues. Germline V CDR1 and CDR2: KGHDR, SFDVKD. Trimming cost V 6 bases and J 4 bases; bases outside gene matches: 8. CDR3 bases: TGTGCCACCAGTAAAGCGGGAGCTGGGCCAGATACGCAGTATTTT. It is translated as CATSKAGAGPDTQYF.

The chain recombines TRBV5-1 with TRBJ1-2; possible D gene TRBD1, 6 bases. Germline V gene lookup returns CDR1 SGHRS and CDR2 YFSETQ. Trimming took 1 base from V and 6 from J, leaving 13 bases between them. This CDR3 has 14 amino acids. CDR3 loop: CASSLNQGKDGYTF. The CDR3 DNA reads as TGCGCCAGCAGCTTGAACCAGGGGAAGGATGGCTACACCTTC. The variable domain in full, completed from reference TRBV5-1 and TRBJ1-2, reads KAGVTQTPRYLIKTRGQQVTLSCSPISGHRSVSWYQQTPGQGLQFLFEYFSETQRNKGNFPGRFSGRQFSNSRSEMNVSTLELGDSALYLCASSLNQGKDGYTFGSGTRLTVV.

The CDR3 DNA sequence: TGTGCCAGCAGTGACAGGGGAGAAGAGCAGTTCTTC. Its protein is CASSDRGEEQFF. The chain combines TRBV12-3 or TRBV12-4 with TRBJ2-1; 8 bases align to TRBD1. This CDR3 contains 12 residues. The ends lost 5 bases at V and 10 bases at J; junction bases unmatched: 4.

This rearrangement joins TRBV21-1 to TRBJ2-7; the DNA was not compared with TRBD1, the D call given in the table. TRBV21-1 is a documented pseudogene. This CDR3 is built from 13 residues. CDR3 region: CASSQRNSYEQYV. The CDR3 nucleotides are TGTGCCAGCAGCCAAAGGAACAGCTACGAGCAGTACGTC.

J is TRBJ1-2 and V is TRBV19, with D unresolved. This CDR3 comprises 13 residues. Germline V gives CDR1 LNHDA, CDR2 SQIVND (reference sequence). Trimming removed 5 bases at V and 1 base at J, with 8 bases between. The CDR3 DNA reads TGTGCCAGTAGTGCAACGGGTAACTATGGCTACACCTTC. This encodes CASSATGNYGYTF.

This rearrangement joins TRBV9 to TRBJ1-2; a possible D gene is TRBD1 (5 bases). The V and J ends lost 3 bases and 8 bases respectively, with 20 bases between them. CDR1 is SGDLS, CDR2 YYNGEE, per germline. This CDR3 contains 15 residues. Written as DNA, the CDR3 is TGTGCCAGCAGCGGAGAGGATAGGGGACTCGCGGGCTACACCTTC. Protein: CASSGEDRGLAGYTF.

The chain carries TRBV4-3 and TRBJ1-1; TRBD1 is a possible D gene (5 bases). In germline, CDR1 is LGHNA, CDR2 YSLEER. Between the trimmed V and J ends, which lost 4 bases and 4 bases, there was a span of 13 bases. CDR3 length equals 14 residues. CDR3 protein: CASSPGGGITEAFF. The CDR3 DNA is TGCGCCAGCAGCCCCGGGGGAGGGATCACTGAAGCTTTCTTT.